These 2 T cell receptor beta chains originate from one sample sequenced in a study of blood T cell repertoires in COVID-19 (dated by TCRdb to 2020 to 2021). Libraries were prepared through the immunoSEQ multiplex PCR assay. Entries here come from immuneACCESS through TCRdb and include only in-frame sequences with V and J called. Some clones fail to appear in such tables; in the studies checked, an unresolved V gene covers under half of the shortfall, and the cause of the remainder is unknown. The sample yields over 200,000 clones; roughly 77% were counted once. The ten top clones hold about a tenth of the sample. Specimen: PBMCs or T cells enriched from blood (not recorded which). The receptors stem from a man aged 40-50 years who had recovered from COVID-19.

The DNA of the CDR3 is TGTGCCAGCTCCCGTTGGACAGGGGGCACTGAAGCTTTCTTT. Translating it yields CASSRWTGGTEAFF. This chain connects TRBV18 to TRBJ1-1, with 10 bases matching TRBD1. CDR3 length equals 14 residues. The ends lost 6 bases at V and 4 bases at J; junction bases unmatched: 5. Germline CDR1 KGHSH, CDR2 LQKENI.

The chain joins TRBV30 to TRBJ2-7; D unclear. Germline CDR1 and CDR2: GTSNPN and SVGIG (reference sequence). V lost 1 base and J lost 4, with 8 bases in between. The CDR3 runs 12 residues. CDR3 in amino acids: CAWSAVNYEQYF. DNA for the CDR3: TGTGCCTGGAGTGCGGTCAATTACGAGCAGTACTTC.